The clone carrying this TCR beta chain was seen a single time. Its antigen remains unknown. The table came from immunoSEQ multiplex PCR; TCRdb's copy has only in-frame clones and leaves some out. The sample has about 24,000 clones; roughly 93% are singletons. There are 15 residues in the CDR3. V shed 3 bases, J shed 4 bases, and the junction held 5 bases outside the gene matches. Germline loops: CDR1 LNHDA, CDR2 SQIVND (reference sequence). This record belongs to a study of OX40 agonist ivuxolimab in advanced cancers. General observations from the study: On average, CD8+ T cells had more expanded clones than CD4+.

The genes are TRBV19 and TRBJ2-3, with TRBD2 matching 9 bases. This clonotype originated in an adult with an advanced solid tumor such as melanoma, head and neck, liver or kidney cancer. Sample: CD4+ or CD8+ T cells sorted from blood, taken in a trial of the OX40 agonist ivuxolimab. As DNA, the CDR3 is TGTGCCAGTAGTATTGGCGGGAGGGTCCCAGATACGCAGTATTTT. Its protein product is CASSIGGRVPDTQYF.